Sequencing of this T cell receptor (beta chain) was carried out in a study of blood T cell repertoires in COVID-19. On the study more broadly: From the United States, Italy and Spain came samples of acute and convalescent COVID-19. In each case, the material was cDNA or gDNA derived from T cells, B-cell-depleted T cells, or PBMCs.

Authors' analysis steps: Estimated nucleated cell counts came from reference gene primer amplification. Generated by immunoSEQ multiplex PCR, the TCRdb table keeps only in-frame clones and is missing some. That table furnishes V, J and clone size, whereas the DNA furnished D and trimming. The sample holds approximately 46,000 clones; around 85% are singletons and the top ten take 6.5%. V shed 3 bases, J shed 4 bases, and the junction held 5 bases outside the gene matches. Germline values: CDR1 DFQATT, CDR2 SNEGSKA (reference sequence). The CDR3 loop spans 13 amino acids. This TCR was recovered from a man in his sixties with acute or convalescent COVID-19. Sequenced material: peripheral blood. The rearrangement uses TRBV20-1 and TRBJ1-2; 7 bases match TRBD1. CDR3 DNA sequence: TGCAGTGCTAGTTTTCAGGGGGTCTATGGCTACACCTTC. It encodes CSASFQGVYGYTF.